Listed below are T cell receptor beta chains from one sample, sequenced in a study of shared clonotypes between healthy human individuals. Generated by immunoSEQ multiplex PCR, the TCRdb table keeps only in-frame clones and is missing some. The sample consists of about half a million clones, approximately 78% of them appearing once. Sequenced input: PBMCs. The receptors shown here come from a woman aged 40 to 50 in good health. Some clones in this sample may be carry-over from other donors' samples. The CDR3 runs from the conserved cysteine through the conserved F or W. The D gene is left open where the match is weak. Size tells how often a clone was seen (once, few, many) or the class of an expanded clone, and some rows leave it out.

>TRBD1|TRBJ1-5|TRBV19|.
TGTGCCAGCGGACAGGGAATCCGTCAGCCCCAGCATTTT
CASGQGIRQPQHF
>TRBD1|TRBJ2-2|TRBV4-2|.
TGTGCCAGCAGCCAAGAACCGACAGGGCCAAACACCGGGGAGCTGTTTTTT
CASSQEPTGPNTGELFF
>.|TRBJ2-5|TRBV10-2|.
TGCGCCAGCAGTGAGAGCCGAGGTACCCAGTACTTC
CASSESRGTQYF
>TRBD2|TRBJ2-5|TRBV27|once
TGTGCCAGCAGAGTAGCGGGTAGTGGAGAGACCCAGTACTTC
CASRVAGSGETQYF
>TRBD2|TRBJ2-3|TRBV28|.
TGTGCCAGCAGTCCGCTAGCGGGAACAGATACGCAGTATTTT
CASSPLAGTDTQYF
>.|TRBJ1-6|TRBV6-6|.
TGTGCCAGCAGTTATGATGGGAATAATTCACCCCTCCACTTT
CASSYDGNNSPLHF
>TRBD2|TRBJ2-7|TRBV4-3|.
TGCGCCAGCAGCCAAGGTGGACTAGCGAGATACGAGCAGTACTTC
CASSQGGLARYEQYF
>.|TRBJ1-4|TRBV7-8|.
TGTGCCAGCAGCTTAGTTGGAACGGTAACTAATGAAAAACTGTTTTTT
CASSLVGTVTNEKLFF
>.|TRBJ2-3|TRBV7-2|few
TGTGCCAGCAGCTTAGCTGGAGGAGGAGATAGTGAGACGCAGTATTTT
CASSLAGGGDSETQYF
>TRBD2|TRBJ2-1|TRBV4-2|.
TGTGCCAGCAGCCAAGAGCCGGGAGGGGACTACAATGAGCAGTTCTTC
CASSQEPGGDYNEQFF